This TCR beta chain was sequenced during a study of blood T cell repertoires in COVID-19 (dated by TCRdb to about 2020). About the full investigation: The collaborator samples originated in the United States, Italy and Spain and spanned the acute and convalescent phases of COVID-19. Sample metadata almost always included a de-identified subject ID, COVID-19 status, age in years and sex. Deeply sampled blood TCRbeta repertoires from subjects exposed to, actively infected with, or recovered from COVID-19 were included in the dataset. The samples were drawn from the first 160 participants of the ongoing ImmuneRACE study and from 950 to 1,500 subjects provided by 6 global collaborators. Where available, HLA class I and class II types were taken from metadata supplied by the sample provider and were not determined by assay-based typing. The repertoires were released in a freely available public database meant as a resource for research on the immune response to SARS-CoV-2. The prospective study material was composed of cDNA or gDNA derived from T cells, B-cell-depleted T cells, or PBMCs.

Trimming removed 6 bases from V and 13 bases from J, leaving 13 bases between the germline ends. The germline V gene gives CDR1 as ENHRY and CDR2 as SYGVKD. Its CDR3 holds 11 amino acids, cysteine through phenylalanine. The kept DNA is CDR3 alone, 33 bases in frame from the first base. The collaborating institutions used their own protocols to collect whole blood in K2EDTA tubes. Collaborator samples were shipped for TCRbeta analysis as frozen whole blood, isolated PBMCs, or DNA extracted from either sample type. Here is what the overall study found, with its caveats: How much clinical and demographic metadata was included differed by source and by participant, and the metadata was provided uncurated.

With respect to this clone: This receptor's antigen is unknown. The sample holds no much larger clone one base away, and base qualities are not on file.

The immunoSEQ Assay, a bias-controlled multiplex PCR, was used to amplify TCRbeta CDR3 regions from genomic DNA. As for the original processing: Within the assay, amplification of reference gene primers was used to estimate how many nucleated cells each sample contained. To quantify the absolute abundance of each unique TCRbeta CDR3 rearrangement, sequence reads were collapsed and filtered. For each sample, productive Simpson clonality was calculated as the square root of Simpson's diversity index across productive rearrangements. TCRdb obtained this table from immuneACCESS and retained in-frame rearrangements with V and J assigned. These tables miss some clones; where compared with another copy, unresolved V genes account for less than half of the shortfall, and the remainder is unexplained. The DNA was the basis for D and trimming; V, J and clone size are from that table. The sample table records around 100,000 clones; around 90% of these occur just once. Together, the top ten hold around 3% of the sample.

This chain is built from TRBV10-3 and TRBJ2-1; perhaps TRBD2 is the D gene, with 5 bases matching. The sequence came from a man aged 45-65 years with active or convalescent COVID-19. Material: peripheral blood. The bases read TGTGCCATCAGCCAAGACTACTCTCAGTTCTTC. Its translation reads: CAISQDYSQFF.